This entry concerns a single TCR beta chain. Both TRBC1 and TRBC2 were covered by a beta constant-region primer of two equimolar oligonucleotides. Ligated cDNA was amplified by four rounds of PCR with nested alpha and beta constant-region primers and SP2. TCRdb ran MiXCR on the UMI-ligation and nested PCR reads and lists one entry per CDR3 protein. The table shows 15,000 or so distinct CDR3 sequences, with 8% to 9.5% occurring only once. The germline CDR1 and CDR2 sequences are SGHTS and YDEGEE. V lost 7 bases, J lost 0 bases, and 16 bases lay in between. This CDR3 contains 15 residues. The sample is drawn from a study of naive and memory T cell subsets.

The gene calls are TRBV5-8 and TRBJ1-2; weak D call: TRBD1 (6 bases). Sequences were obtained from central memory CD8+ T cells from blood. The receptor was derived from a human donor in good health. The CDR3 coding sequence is TGTGCCAGCTGCTCCCAGGGGACTTCTAACTATGGCTACACCTTC. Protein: CASCSQGTSNYGYTF. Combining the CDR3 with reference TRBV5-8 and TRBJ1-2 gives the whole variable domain EAGVTQSPTHLIKTRGQQATLRCSPISGHTSVYWYQQALGLGLQFLLWYDEGEERNRGNFPPRFSGRQFPNYSSELNVNALELEDSALYLCASCSQGTSNYGYTFGSGTRLTVV.